Shown below are 5 T cell receptor beta chains from a single sample sequenced in a study of regulatory T cells in long-lasting Graves disease. Building of the TCR beta libraries involved iRepertoire HTBI primers and Arm-PCR of CDR3 regions. Using its own MiXCR run on the multiplex PCR reads, TCRdb lists one record per CDR3 protein. The sample holds 500,000 or so distinct CDR3 sequences, 14% seen once. Specified time point: newly diagnosed GD, antithyroid drugs for less than 3 months. After RNA was extracted from PBMCs, the TCR library was made from it. The same data also contributed to another study, on T cells in Graves' hyperthyroidism and ophthalmopathy.

The starting material was peripheral blood mononuclear cells (PBMCs), obtained at new diagnosis, from a patient treated with antithyroid drugs. The receptor set was obtained from a woman in her forties or fifties with Graves disease.

The chain joins TRBV6-2 or TRBV6-3 to TRBJ2-5; the D is unclear. V lost 5 bases and J lost 0, with 7 bases in between. The V gene's germline CDR1 is MNHEY and CDR2 SVGEGT. This CDR3 contains 13 residues. The CDR3 DNA sequence: TGTGCCAGCAGTGAACAGAACCAAGAGACCCAGTACTTC. It is translated as CASSEQNQETQYF.

This clonotype has a count of ten or more. The chain carries TRBV5-6 and TRBJ2-5, with D unresolved. The length of the CDR3 is 13 residues. Looked up from germline, CDR1 is SGHDT and CDR2 is YYEEEE. Trimming left V 0 bases short and J 4 bases short, with 7 bases between. CDR3 DNA: TGTGCCAGCAGCTTGGGGATGGTAGAGACCCAGTACTTC. Amino acid sequence: CASSLGMVETQYF.

A remark on this clonotype: The conserved closing phenylalanine or tryptophan is absent in this CDR3, likely reflecting a read error. V gene TRBV29-1 combines with J gene TRBJ1-1; D call uncertain. This CDR3 is 14 amino acids long. CDR1 SQVTM and CDR2 ANQGSEA come from the germline V gene. V lost 7 bases to trimming and J lost 3 bases, with 18 bases between them. CDR3 loop: CSAAMDGSYTEAFS. The CDR3 DNA is TGCAGCGCCGCCATGGACGGTTCGTACACTGAAGCTTTCTCT.

J is TRBJ2-1 and V is TRBV30; TRBD1 aligns across 9 bases. CDR1 is GTSNPN and CDR2 is SVGIG in the germline V gene (reference sequence). The CDR3 is 16 residues long. Unmatched junction bases numbered 19, after V lost 2 bases and J lost 14 bases. Written as DNA, the CDR3 is TGTGCCTGGAGTCCGGGACAGGGTTCTATAATCCCTTCGGAGTTCTTC. This codes for CAWSPGQGSIIPSEFF.

This clonotype showed up many times. The chain links TRBV2 to TRBJ2-7, with D perhaps matching TRBD2 (6 bases). V lost 5 bases and J 6 bases, leaving 14 bases between the germline ends. The CDR3 covers 13 residues. CDR1 and CDR2 (germline): SNHLY, FYNNEI. The CDR3 region is CASSRELVGEQYF. The CDR3, as DNA: TGTGCCAGCAGTCGGGAGCTCGTTGGCGAGCAGTACTTC.